This TCR beta chain was found in a study of technical replicates of blood from several donors. Profiled with immunoSEQ multiplex PCR; TCRdb holds only in-frame clones, not every one. This sample carries approximately 68,000 clones, roughly 97% of them seen once, and the ten largest clones take roughly 0.3%. The sequencing input was T cells isolated from PBMCs. This sequence was found in a human donor in good health.

CDR3 protein: CASSYLAGNTDTQYF. DNA for the CDR3: TGTGCCAGCAGCTATCTAGCGGGGAACACAGATACGCAGTATTTT. The chain joins TRBV7-8 to TRBJ2-3, with 9 bases fitting TRBD2. The trim removed 4 bases at V and 2 bases at J, leaving 4 bases unmatched. In germline, CDR1 is SGHVS, CDR2 FQNEAQ. CDR3 size: 15 residues.